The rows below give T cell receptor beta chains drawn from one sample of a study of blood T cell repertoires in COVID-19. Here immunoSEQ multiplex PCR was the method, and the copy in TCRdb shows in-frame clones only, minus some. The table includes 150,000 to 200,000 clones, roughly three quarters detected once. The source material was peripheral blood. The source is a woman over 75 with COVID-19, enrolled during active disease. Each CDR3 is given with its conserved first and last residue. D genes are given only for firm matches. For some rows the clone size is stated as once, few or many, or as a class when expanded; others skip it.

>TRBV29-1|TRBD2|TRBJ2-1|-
TGCAGCGTTACGCTAGCGGGAGCCTACAATGAGCAGTTCTTC
CSVTLAGAYNEQFF
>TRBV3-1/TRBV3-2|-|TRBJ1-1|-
TGTGCCAGCAGCCAAGAGTTGTTCGCTGAAGCTTTCTTT
CASSQELFAEAFF
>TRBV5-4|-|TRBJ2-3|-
TGTGCCAGCAGCTCGGGACTCAGCACAGATACGCAGTATTTT
CASSSGLSTDTQYF
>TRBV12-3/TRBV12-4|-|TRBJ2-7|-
TGTGCCAGCAGTTTCTCAGGCGACGAGCAGTACTTC
CASSFSGDEQYF
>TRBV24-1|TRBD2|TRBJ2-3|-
TGTGCCACCAGTGACTGGACTAGCGGGAGGGCCACAGATACGCAGTATTTT
CATSDWTSGRATDTQYF
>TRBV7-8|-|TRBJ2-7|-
TGTGCCAGCAGCCCCCTTCTACAGGGACACGAGCAGTACTTC
CASSPLLQGHEQYF
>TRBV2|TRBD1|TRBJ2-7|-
TGTGCCAGCATCCGGGACAGGAACTACGAGCAGTACTTC
CASIRDRNYEQYF
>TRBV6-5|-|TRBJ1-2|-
TGTGCCAGCGGTTGGAGGAACGCTAACTATGGCTACACCTTC
CASGWRNANYGYTF
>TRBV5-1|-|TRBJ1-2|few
TGCGCCAGCAGCTTGGCCCCCGCGGGAGGCTACACCTTC
CASSLAPAGGYTF
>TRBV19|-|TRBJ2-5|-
TGTGCCAGTAGTCCCCCCGGGGGACTCGAGGAGACCCAGTACTTC
CASSPPGGLEETQYF